Detailed here is one T cell receptor beta chain. The sample is drawn from a study of control samples from healthy donors and cancer patients. The V end lost 5 bases, the J end lost 3 bases, and 14 bases lay between the germline ends. Germline lookup yields CDR1 GTSNPN and CDR2 SVGIG (reference sequence). CDR3 size: 15 residues. TCRdb's copy holds only in-frame clones and misses some; the assay was immunoSEQ multiplex PCR. Of some 71,000 clones listed, 90% are singletons. The receptor was isolated from a woman in her 50s with colorectal cancer. The V gene is TRBV30, the J gene TRBJ1-6; weak D call: TRBD1 (6 bases). The sample comprised PBMCs. In nucleotides, the CDR3 is TGTGCCTGGTCAAATTTACAGGGCTATAATTCACCCCTCCACTTT. Protein: CAWSNLQGYNSPLHF.